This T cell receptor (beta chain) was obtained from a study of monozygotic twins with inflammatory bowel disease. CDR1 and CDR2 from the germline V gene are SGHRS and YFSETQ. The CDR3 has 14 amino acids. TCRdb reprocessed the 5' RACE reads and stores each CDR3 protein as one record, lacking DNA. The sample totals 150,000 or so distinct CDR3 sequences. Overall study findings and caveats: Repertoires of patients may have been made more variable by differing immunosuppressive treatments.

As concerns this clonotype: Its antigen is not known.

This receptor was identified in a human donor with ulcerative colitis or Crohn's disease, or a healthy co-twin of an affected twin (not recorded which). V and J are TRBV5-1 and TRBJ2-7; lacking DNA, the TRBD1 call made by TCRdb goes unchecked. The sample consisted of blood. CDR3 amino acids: CASQKGAGVNEQYF.